This T cell receptor beta chain was obtained from a study of blood T cell repertoires in COVID-19. Study-wide background: Sites in the United States, Italy and Spain provided acute and convalescent COVID-19 samples. T cells, B-cell-depleted T cells, or PBMCs supplied cDNA or gDNA.

Per the original data handling: Quantification of nucleated cells was approximated via reference gene primer amplification. Profiling relied on immunoSEQ multiplex PCR, and the TCRdb table lists in-frame clones only, not all of them. The DNA gave D and trimming, while V, J and clone size come from that table. This table holds 110,000 or so clones, roughly 84% found once. V lost 5 bases and J lost 5; bases outside the gene matches: 5. The CDR3 is 13 residues long. Per germline, CDR1 KGHDR and CDR2 SFDVKD. The TCR comes from a man between 40 and 49 years old with acute or convalescent COVID-19. J is TRBJ2-7 and V is TRBV24-1, with 7 bases matching TRBD1. Sequencing was performed on peripheral blood. CDR3 sequence: CATSAVTGDEQYF. The CDR3 region has the DNA TGTGCCACCAGTGCCGTAACAGGGGACGAGCAGTACTTC.